The 2 T cell receptor beta chains below come from one sample, sequenced in a study of cytomegalovirus exposure and HLA in healthy donors. This PCR relied on a set of 60 Vbeta primers and 13 Jbeta primers. This table comes from immunoSEQ multiplex PCR, and its TCRdb copy is limited to in-frame clones, with some not included. The sample holds 180,000 or so clones, over 70% seen once. The specimen was PBMCs. The receptors stem from a female donor in good health and CMV-seronegative.

The CDR3 DNA is TGTGCCAGCAGCTTGGTCGGAGGGTCGGGGGGAGAGACCCAGTACTTC. Translated: CASSLVGGSGGETQYF. The gene calls are TRBV5-6 and TRBJ2-5, with 7 bases that match TRBD2. Trimming removed 0 bases from V and 4 bases from J; junction bases left unmatched: 9. Germline CDR1 SGHDT, CDR2 YYEEEE. The CDR3 spans 16 residues.

The J gene is TRBJ2-1, the V gene TRBV7-6; maybe TRBD2 (5 bases). Trimming took 1 base from V and 2 from J, leaving 15 bases between them. Germline CDR1 is SGHVS and CDR2 is FNYEAQ. The CDR3 covers 17 residues. The CDR3 is CASSLDVDGGAYNEQFF. CDR3 sequence (DNA): TGTGCCAGCAGCTTAGACGTGGACGGAGGAGCCTACAATGAGCAGTTCTTC. The full variable domain, rest sourced from reference TRBV7-6 and TRBJ2-1, is GAGVSQSPRYKVTKRGQDVALRCDPISGHVSLYWYRQALGQGPEFLTYFNYEAQQDKSGLPNDRFSAERPEGSISTLTIQRTEQRDSAMYRCASSLDVDGGAYNEQFFGPGTRLTVL.